The 23 T cell receptor beta chains below come from one sample, sequenced in a study of blood T cell repertoires in COVID-19. Some clones are missing from TCRdb's copy, which holds only in-frame ones; the method was immunoSEQ multiplex PCR. The sample shows about 150,000 clones, about 86% of them seen only once. Sequencing was carried out using peripheral blood. The receptors were gathered from a woman aged 65 to 85 with acute or convalescent COVID-19.

V is TRBV7-9 and J is TRBJ2-4; 11 nucleotides align to TRBD1. With 0 bases clipped from V and 7 bases from J, the junction kept 5 bases outside the gene matches. There are 16 residues in the CDR3. Per the germline V gene, CDR1 is SEHNR and CDR2 is FQNEAQ (reference sequence). For the CDR3, the DNA is TGTGCCAGCAGCTTAGCGATTGGACAGGGGGCGAACATTCAGTACTTC. Its translation: CASSLAIGQGANIQYF. The variable domain in full, completed from reference TRBV7-9 and TRBJ2-4, reads DTGVSQNPRHKITKRGQNVTFRCDPISEHNRLYWYRQTLGQGPEFLTYFQNEAQLEKSRLLSDRFSAERPKGSFSTLEIQRTEQGDSAMYLCASSLAIGQGANIQYFGAGTRLSVL.

The chain couples TRBV2 to TRBJ2-1; 7 positions agree with TRBD2. Losses at the gene ends were 1 base for V and 1 base for J; bases not matched to a gene: 1. The CDR3 has 15 residues. Germline V lookup: CDR1 SNHLY, CDR2 FYNNEI. The DNA for the CDR3 is TGTGCCAGCAGTGAAGGCGGGAGTTCCTACAATGAGCAGTTCTTC. Protein sequence: CASSEGGSSYNEQFF.

Details on this clone: This sample also contains other DNA sequences that code for the same CDR3. The CDR3 coding sequence is TGTGCCAGCAGTCGTCAGGGGGCGGGTAATCAGCCCCAGCATTTT. Translated: CASSRQGAGNQPQHF. V gene TRBV6-5 combines with J gene TRBJ1-5; 8 bases are shared with TRBD1. This CDR3 has 15 amino acids. Germline V lookup: CDR1 MNHEY, CDR2 SVGAGI. The V gene end was trimmed by 5 bases and the J gene end by 4 bases; junction bases not matched to a gene: 7.

This clone has a handful of counts. The genes are TRBV4-3 and TRBJ2-4, with D possibly matching TRBD1 (6 bases). The germline V gene has CDR1 LGHNA and CDR2 YSLEER. V lost 0 bases and J lost 6, with 12 bases in between. CDR3 length equals 15 residues. In DNA form, the CDR3 reads TGCGCCAGCAGCCAAGATTGGGGACAAGGAAACATTCAGTACTTC. This encodes CASSQDWGQGNIQYF.

The rearrangement links TRBV6-5 to TRBJ1-1; no firm D call. With 2 bases removed from V and 5 bases from J, the gap between germline ends came to 12 bases. The germline gives CDR1 MNHEY, CDR2 SVGAGI. This CDR3 has 14 residues. The CDR3 DNA sequence: TGTGCCAGCAGTTACGTGAGTTCGGGGACTGAAGCTTTCTTT. Amino acid sequence: CASSYVSSGTEAFF.

V is TRBV18 and J is TRBJ1-5; TRBD1 might be the D (5 bases). The length of the CDR3 is 15 residues. The V end was cut by 3 bases, the J end by 3 bases, with 12 bases between. Germline V lookup: CDR1 KGHSH, CDR2 LQKENI. The CDR3 reads CASSPGQGNNQPQHF. CDR3 DNA sequence: TGTGCCAGCTCACCGGGCCAGGGCAACAATCAGCCCCAGCATTTT.

The chain carries TRBV4-3 and TRBJ1-3; tentatively, D is TRBD1 (6 bases). The CDR3 is 16 amino acids. Trimming pared 5 bases from V and 0 bases from J, leaving 14 bases between. Germline V gene lookup returns CDR1 LGHNA and CDR2 YSLEER. CDR3 coding DNA: TGCGCCAGCAGCTCCCTGACAGGCCACTCTGGAAACACCATATATTTT. Amino acid sequence: CASSSLTGHSGNTIYF.

The chain links TRBV19 to TRBJ1-6; 7 positions agree with TRBD1. V gave up 3 bases and J gave up 5 bases; unmatched junction bases: 4. The germline V gene encodes CDR1 LNHDA and CDR2 SQIVND (reference sequence). The CDR3 extends over 15 amino acids. CDR3 DNA sequence: TGTGCCAGTAGTATGTCGGGGACAGATAATTCACCCCTCCACTTT. Protein product: CASSMSGTDNSPLHF.

This chain uses TRBV27 with TRBJ1-2; 7 nucleotides agree with TRBD1. The junction had 8 bases not matched to a gene; V was cut back by 2 bases and J by 8 bases. This CDR3 comprises 14 residues. Germline loops: CDR1 MNHEY, CDR2 SMNVEV (reference sequence). CDR3 nucleotides: TGTGCCAGCAGTTTAACAGGGGCCTCGCAAGGCTACACCTTC. This sequence encodes CASSLTGASQGYTF.

The chain recombines TRBV2 with TRBJ1-2; TRBD1 aligns across 10 bases. There are 14 residues in the CDR3. Losses at the gene ends were 5 bases for V and 6 bases for J; bases not matched to a gene: 6. Germline lookup yields CDR1 SNHLY and CDR2 FYNNEI. The CDR3 DNA reads as TGTGCCAGCAGTCCGGACAGGGGGGAAGATGGCTACACCTTC. Translating it yields CASSPDRGEDGYTF.

This clone was observed once. This chain connects TRBV9 to TRBJ2-3; TRBD2 agrees at 9 bases. Germline V gene sequence: CDR1 SGDLS, CDR2 YYNGEE. J lost 6 bases, V lost 2 bases, and 4 bases had no gene match. The CDR3 runs to 14 residues. Here the CDR3 reads CASSVSGSWDTQYF. As DNA, the CDR3 is TGTGCCAGCAGCGTTAGCGGGAGTTGGGATACGCAGTATTTT.

The V call is TRBV4-1, the J call TRBJ1-5; 11 bases fit TRBD1. The junction had 3 bases not matched to a gene; V was cut back by 0 bases and J by 5 bases. CDR3 length: 16 amino acids. Germline V lookup: CDR1 MGHRA, CDR2 YSYEKL. In DNA, the CDR3 is TGCGCCAGCAGCCAAGATGGACAGGGGGCTCATCAGCCCCAGCATTTT. It codes for CASSQDGQGAHQPQHF.

The V gene is TRBV6-6, the J gene TRBJ1-6; 9 bases align to TRBD1. Germline-derived CDR1 and CDR2 are MNHNY and SVGAGI (reference sequence). This CDR3 spans 18 amino acids. V dropped 6 bases and J dropped 0; count of bases not matched to a gene: 9. The DNA of the CDR3 is TGTGCCAGCAGCCGACCACAGGGGGCGAGCTCCTATAATTCACCCCTCCACTTT. Its protein product is CASSRPQGASSYNSPLHF.

This clone has a single count. The chain combines TRBV4-2 with TRBJ1-3, with 7 bases that match TRBD1. Germline CDR1 LGHNA, CDR2 YNFKEQ. V trimming: 3 bases; J trimming: 4 bases; junction bases outside the gene matches: 3. The CDR3 is made up of 14 amino acids. The CDR3 nucleotides read TGTGCCAGCAGCCAGGGGGACAGAGGAAACACCATATATTTT. Amino acid sequence: CASSQGDRGNTIYF.

The gene calls are TRBV9 and TRBJ1-1, with D hard to call. The germline V gene encodes CDR1 SGDLS and CDR2 YYNGEE. The CDR3 length is 13 residues. V dropped 0 bases and J dropped 6 bases, with 9 bases sitting between them. CDR3 DNA: TGTGCCAGCAGCGTAGTCGAGGGATCTGAAGCTTTCTTT. This translates into CASSVVEGSEAFF.

The V call is TRBV28, the J call TRBJ1-1, with a tentative D call TRBD1 (5 bases). CDR3 length equals 15 residues. Germline CDR1 reads MDHEN; CDR2 reads SYDVKM. V was shortened by 2 bases and J by 4 bases, with 14 bases between the two germline ends. The CDR3 reads CASSLPKAGGTEAFF. The CDR3 region has the DNA TGTGCCAGCAGTTTACCAAAAGCGGGGGGCACTGAAGCTTTCTTT.

The J gene is TRBJ1-2, the V gene TRBV10-2, with TRBD1 matching 8 bases. The V and J ends lost 6 bases and 10 bases, in that order; junction bases with no gene match: 10. Germline CDR1 reads WSHSY; CDR2 reads SAAADI. CDR3 size: 13 residues. The CDR3 DNA reads as TGCGCCAGCAGGGGGGCAGGGGGCGTTTACTACACCTTC. It is translated as CASRGAGGVYYTF.

The chain is built from TRBV12-5 and TRBJ1-1; D is unresolved. This CDR3 is 11 amino acids long. The V end was cut by 5 bases, the J end by 4 bases, with 5 bases between. Germline values: CDR1 LGHNT, CDR2 FRNRAP. The CDR3 nucleotides read TGTGCTAGTGGTCGCGGCACTGAAGCTTTCTTT. Its protein product is CASGRGTEAFF.

In its sample, this clone was seen a few times. The V and J genes are TRBV5-6 and TRBJ1-2, with unresolved D. The germline gives CDR1 SGHDT, CDR2 YYEEEE. The CDR3 loop spans 16 amino acids. Trimming removed 3 bases from V and 5 bases from J, with 20 bases in between. The CDR3 is CASSSPTGEGTYGYTF. The CDR3 DNA is TGTGCCAGCAGCTCGCCGACTGGAGAAGGTACTTATGGCTACACCTTC.

This rearrangement joins TRBV4-3 to TRBJ2-1, with 13 bases aligning to TRBD2. The CDR3 extends over 20 amino acids. The J segment lost 4 bases and the V segment lost 1 base, leaving 13 bases of the junction unmatched. From germline, CDR1 is LGHNA and CDR2 YSLEER. The CDR3 nucleotides are TGCGCCAGCAGCCAAGCAGATCGCGGACTAGCGGGAGTTCGGTACAATGAGCAGTTCTTC. This sequence encodes CASSQADRGLAGVRYNEQFF.

In its sample, this clone was seen a few times. This chain uses TRBV30 with TRBJ1-1; 7 nucleotides match TRBD1. There are 17 residues in the CDR3. The V gene end was trimmed by 1 base and the J gene end by 1 base; junction bases not matched to a gene: 12. Germline V gene data show CDR1 as GTSNPN and CDR2 as SVGIG (reference sequence). The CDR3, as DNA: TGTGCCTGGAGTGCCAGGGGGATGGGAAGGGAGAACACTGAAGCTTTCTTT. Translating it yields CAWSARGMGRENTEAFF.

This clone was counted a single time. The J gene is TRBJ2-7, the V gene TRBV7-9, with TRBD1 matching 8 bases. Germline CDR1 is SEHNR and CDR2 is FQNEAQ (reference sequence). The CDR3 is made up of 16 amino acids. The V segment lost 7 bases and the J segment 2 bases; nucleotides outside the gene matches: 13. The CDR3 DNA reads as TGTGCCAGCAACCCGCAGGGGGCTGCTTCGGCCTACGAGCAGTACTTC. This gives the protein CASNPQGAASAYEQYF.

The chain carries TRBV28 and TRBJ1-5, with 10 bases identical to TRBD1. The junction had 8 bases not matched to a gene; V was cut back by 3 bases and J by 9 bases. The CDR3 has 15 residues. Germline-derived CDR1 and CDR2 are MDHEN and SYDVKM. The CDR3 nucleotides are TGTGCCAGCAGTTTCGTGACAGGGGGCCTTATGCCCCAGCATTTT. Residues: CASSFVTGGLMPQHF.